The 18 T cell receptor beta chains reported below all come from one sample, sequenced in a study of CD8+ T cells in alopecia areata (dated by TCRdb to about 2018). Libraries came from the immunoSEQ multiplex PCR assay. RNA was extracted from all samples and reverse transcribed into cDNA, which served as template for TCR sequencing. In its TCRdb copy, this immuneACCESS table keeps in-frame sequences only and misses some clones. Where compared with another copy, unresolved V genes explain less than half of these, and the others have no known cause. The sample profile shows about 99,000 clones; about 60% of them were found once. The ten largest clones capture around 8.8% of the sample. The source material was CD4+ T cells sorted from blood. These receptors came from a human donor in good health.

This chain joins TRBV5-1 and TRBJ1-1; maybe TRBD1 (5 bases). Germline assignment: CDR1 SGHRS and CDR2 YFSETQ. The CDR3 contains 15 residues. V gave up 0 bases and J gave up 5 bases, with 14 bases separating them. CDR3 region: CASSLAQGEGTEAFF. CDR3 coding DNA: TGCGCCAGCAGCTTGGCCCAAGGGGAGGGAACTGAAGCTTTCTTT.

The chain combines TRBV30 with TRBJ1-6; TRBD1 is a possible D gene (6 bases). The CDR3 is made up of 14 amino acids. Trimming left V 2 bases short and J 6 bases short, with 11 bases between. Per germline, CDR1 GTSNPN and CDR2 SVGIG (reference sequence). CDR3 nucleotide sequence: TGTGCCTGGAGTACACAGGGTGGTAATTCACCCCTCCACTTT. It specifies CAWSTQGGNSPLHF. The full variable domain, rest sourced from reference TRBV30 and TRBJ1-6, is SQTIHQWPATLVQPVGSPLSLECTVEGTSNPNLYWYRQAAGRGLQLLFYSVGIGQISSEVPQNLSASRPQDRQFILSSKKLLLSDSGFYLCAWSTQGGNSPLHFGNGTRLTVT.

The J gene is TRBJ1-2, the V gene TRBV10-3, with a possible D match to TRBD1 (6 bases). V lost 3 bases to trimming and J lost 4 bases, with 9 bases between them. The CDR3 has 13 residues. CDR1 is ENHRY and CDR2 is SYGVKD in the germline V gene. CDR3: CAISEGTFYGYTF. The CDR3 nucleotides read TGTGCCATCAGTGAAGGGACATTCTATGGCTACACCTTC.

The rearrangement uses TRBV15 and TRBJ1-1, with TRBD1 matching 7 bases. From germline, CDR1 is LNHNV and CDR2 YYDKDF (reference sequence). The CDR3 contains 14 residues. V was clipped by 4 bases and J by 2 bases; unmatched bases: 4. The CDR3 DNA reads as TGTGCCACCAGCATACGACAGGGAAACACTGAAGCTTTCTTT. Encoded protein: CATSIRQGNTEAFF.

The CDR3 spells CAWIPGTTDTGELFF. CDR3 coding DNA: TGTGCCTGGATTCCCGGGACCACCGACACCGGGGAGCTGTTTTTT. This chain connects TRBV30 to TRBJ2-2; D may correspond to TRBD1 or TRBD2 (5 bases each). Germline CDR1 is GTSNPN and CDR2 is SVGIG (reference sequence). V lost 4 bases to trimming and J lost 3 bases, with 15 bases between them. The CDR3 has 15 amino acids.

The chain is built from TRBV2 and TRBJ2-3; D possibly corresponds to TRBD2 (5 bases). Trimming cost V 6 bases and J 3 bases, with 10 bases left between them. Germline V gene sequence: CDR1 SNHLY, CDR2 FYNNEI. CDR3 length: 13 residues. CDR3 DNA: TGTGCCAGCAGGCGGACTGTAACAGATACGCAGTATTTT. Amino acid sequence: CASRRTVTDTQYF.

CDR3: CASSLGLRRTDTQYF. The DNA for the CDR3 is TGCGCCAGCAGCTTGGGACTCCGTCGCACAGATACGCAGTATTTT. The rearrangement links TRBV5-1 to TRBJ2-3, with D hard to call. The germline V gene encodes CDR1 SGHRS and CDR2 YFSETQ. This CDR3 has 15 amino acids. V dropped 0 bases and J dropped 1 base, with 9 bases sitting between them.

The rearrangement uses TRBV29-1 and TRBJ2-1, with 10 bases aligning to TRBD1. V shed 6 bases and J 9 bases; nucleotides not matched to a gene: 8. Germline lookup yields CDR1 SQVTM and CDR2 ANQGSEA. This CDR3 contains 13 residues. The CDR3 sequence is CSVHPGQGFEQFF. In DNA, the CDR3 is TGCAGCGTACACCCGGGACAGGGGTTTGAGCAGTTCTTC.

This clone occurred a few times. The chain has TRBV28 and TRBJ2-5; D call uncertain. Per germline, CDR1 MDHEN and CDR2 SYDVKM. V was pared by 5 bases and J by 5 bases, with 9 bases between. This CDR3 comprises 12 residues. In DNA form, the CDR3 reads TGTGCCAGCAGTGGAACCCTGGAGACCCAGTACTTC. Translated, it gives CASSGTLETQYF. The variable domain in full, with the rest retrieved from reference TRBV28 and TRBJ2-5, is DVKVTQSSRYLVKRTGEKVFLECVQDMDHENMFWYRQDPGLGLRLIYFSYDVKMKEKGDIPEGYSVSREKKERFSLILESASTNQTSMYLCASSGTLETQYFGPGTRLLVL.

The DNA for the CDR3 is TGTGCCAGCAGCTCTCTACAGGGGCTTGGCTACACCTTC. Protein: CASSSLQGLGYTF. V usage is TRBV5-6 and J usage is TRBJ1-2; 7 bases are a match to TRBD1. V shed 3 bases, J shed 7 bases, and the junction held 6 bases outside the gene matches. The CDR3 contains 13 residues. The germline gives CDR1 SGHDT, CDR2 YYEEEE.

V usage is TRBV5-1 and J usage is TRBJ2-2, with D maybe TRBD1 (6 bases). The CDR3 has 14 residues. The germline V gene encodes CDR1 SGHRS and CDR2 YFSETQ. Trimming took off 1 base at V and 7 bases at J, with 11 bases between the two ends. The CDR3 coding sequence is TGCGCCAGCAGCTTGAACAGGGAAGGCGGGGAGCTGTTTTTT. Translating it yields CASSLNREGGELFF.

This clone showed up just a few times. The V call is TRBV18, the J call TRBJ1-2; 9 bases match TRBD1. J lost 0 bases, V lost 4 bases, and 6 bases had no gene match. This CDR3 has 16 amino acids. Germline V gene lookup returns CDR1 KGHSH and CDR2 LQKENI. CDR3 amino acids: CASSRGQGRSNYGYTF. The CDR3 DNA reads as TGTGCCAGCTCACGCGGACAGGGGCGATCTAACTATGGCTACACCTTC.

V gene TRBV15 combines with J gene TRBJ2-1; 9 bases fit TRBD2. J lost 8 bases, V lost 0 bases, and 2 bases had no gene match. This CDR3 spans 14 amino acids. Germline V lookup: CDR1 LNHNV, CDR2 YYDKDF (reference sequence). The CDR3 is CATSRDSGGHEQFF. As DNA, the CDR3 is TGTGCCACCAGCAGAGATAGCGGGGGACATGAGCAGTTCTTC.

A single count supports this clone. The chain employs TRBV30 and TRBJ1-2, with 11 bases that match TRBD1. J was trimmed by 5 bases and V by 2 bases; bases with no gene match: 4. The CDR3 is made up of 14 amino acids. Per the germline V gene, CDR1 is GTSNPN and CDR2 is SVGIG (reference sequence). CDR3 protein: CAWSRDRGSYGYTF. The CDR3 DNA reads as TGTGCCTGGAGTAGGGACAGGGGGTCATATGGCTACACCTTC.

This clone appeared a single time. This sequence joins TRBV6-5 and TRBJ2-7; D gene unclear. Germline loops: CDR1 MNHEY, CDR2 SVGAGI. V lost 5 bases and J lost 1, with 12 bases in between. The CDR3 length is 14 residues. CDR3 residues: CASSRLTGSYEQYF. CDR3 DNA sequence: TGTGCCAGCAGTCGTCTCACTGGGTCCTACGAGCAGTACTTC.

The chain combines TRBV18 with TRBJ1-2, with D hard to call. Trimming took off 5 bases at V and 7 bases at J, with 11 bases between the two ends. The germline V gene has CDR1 KGHSH and CDR2 LQKENI. The CDR3 covers 12 residues. CDR3 nucleotide sequence: TGTGCCAGCTCAAGTGGGCGGTTTGGCTACACCTTC. This codes for CASSSGRFGYTF.

This chain connects TRBV5-1 to TRBJ1-1; tentative D call: TRBD1 (5 bases). CDR1 and CDR2 (germline): SGHRS, YFSETQ. Trimming removed 2 bases from V and 4 bases from J, with 12 bases in between. CDR3 length: 14 amino acids. In DNA form, the CDR3 reads TGCGCCAGCAGCTTTCAGGGTATGGGCACTGAAGCTTTCTTT. Protein product: CASSFQGMGTEAFF.

The rearrangement joins TRBV6-1 to TRBJ2-7, with TRBD1 matching over 12 bases. V shed 8 bases, J shed 6 bases, and the junction held 2 bases outside the gene matches. Germline loops: CDR1 MNHNS, CDR2 SASEGT. The CDR3 totals 12 residues. The chain's CDR3 is CASWDRGREQYF. CDR3 nucleotides: TGTGCCAGCTGGGACAGGGGGCGCGAGCAGTACTTC.